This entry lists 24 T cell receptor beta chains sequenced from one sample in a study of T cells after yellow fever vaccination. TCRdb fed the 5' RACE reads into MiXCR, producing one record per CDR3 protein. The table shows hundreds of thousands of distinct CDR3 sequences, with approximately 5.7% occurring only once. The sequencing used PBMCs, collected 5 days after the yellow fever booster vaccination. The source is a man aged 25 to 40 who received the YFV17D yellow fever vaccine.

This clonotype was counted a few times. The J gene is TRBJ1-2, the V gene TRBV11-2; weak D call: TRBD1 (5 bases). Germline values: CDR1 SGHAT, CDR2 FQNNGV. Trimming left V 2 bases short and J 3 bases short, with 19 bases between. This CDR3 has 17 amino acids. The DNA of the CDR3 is TGTGCCAGCAGCTTATCCCAGGGATTCCCGCTCCACTATGGCTACACCTTC. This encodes CASSLSQGFPLHYGYTF.

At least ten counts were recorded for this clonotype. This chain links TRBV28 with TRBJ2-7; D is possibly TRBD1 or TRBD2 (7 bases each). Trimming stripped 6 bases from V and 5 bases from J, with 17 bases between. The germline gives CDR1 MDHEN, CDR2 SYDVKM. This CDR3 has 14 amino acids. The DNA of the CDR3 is TGTGCCAGCAGGGGCAGGGGGGGGAGCCACGAGCAGTACTTC. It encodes CASRGRGGSHEQYF.

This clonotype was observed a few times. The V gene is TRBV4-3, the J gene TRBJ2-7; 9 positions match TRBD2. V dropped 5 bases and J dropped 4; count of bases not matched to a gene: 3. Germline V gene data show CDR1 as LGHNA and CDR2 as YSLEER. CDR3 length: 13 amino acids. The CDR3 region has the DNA TGCGCCAGCAGCAATAGCGGGAGTTACGAGCAGTACTTC. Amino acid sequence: CASSNSGSYEQYF.

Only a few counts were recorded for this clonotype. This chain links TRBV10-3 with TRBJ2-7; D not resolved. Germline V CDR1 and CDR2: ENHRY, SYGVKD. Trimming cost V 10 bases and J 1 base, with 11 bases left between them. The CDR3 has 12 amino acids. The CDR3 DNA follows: TGTGCCACCCTGAGTTCGTCCTACGAGCAGTACTTC. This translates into CATLSSSYEQYF.

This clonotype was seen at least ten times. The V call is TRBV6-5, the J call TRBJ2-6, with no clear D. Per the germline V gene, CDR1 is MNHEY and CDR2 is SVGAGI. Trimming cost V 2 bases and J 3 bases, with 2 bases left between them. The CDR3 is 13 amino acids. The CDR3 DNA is TGTGCCAGCAGTTACGGTGGGGCCAACGTCCTGACTTTC. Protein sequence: CASSYGGANVLTF.

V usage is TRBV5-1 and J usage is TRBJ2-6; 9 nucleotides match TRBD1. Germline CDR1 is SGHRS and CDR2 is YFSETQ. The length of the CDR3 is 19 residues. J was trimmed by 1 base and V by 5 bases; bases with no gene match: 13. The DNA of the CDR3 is TGCGCCAGCAGTCAAATCGGAACAGGGGGCCCTTCTGGGGCCAACGTCCTGACTTTC. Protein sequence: CASSQIGTGGPSGANVLTF.

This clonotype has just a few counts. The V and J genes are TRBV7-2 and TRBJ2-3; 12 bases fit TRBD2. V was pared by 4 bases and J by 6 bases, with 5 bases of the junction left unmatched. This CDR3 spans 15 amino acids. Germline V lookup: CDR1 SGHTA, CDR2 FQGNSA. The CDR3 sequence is CASSSTLAGGDTQYF. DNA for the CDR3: TGTGCCAGCAGCTCAACACTAGCGGGGGGTGATACGCAGTATTTT.

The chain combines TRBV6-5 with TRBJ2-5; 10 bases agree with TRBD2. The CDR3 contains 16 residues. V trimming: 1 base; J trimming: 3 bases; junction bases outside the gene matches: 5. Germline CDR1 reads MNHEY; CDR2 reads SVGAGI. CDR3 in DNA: TGTGCCAGCAGTTACTTGTGGACTAGCGGAGAAGAGACCCAGTACTTC. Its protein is CASSYLWTSGEETQYF.

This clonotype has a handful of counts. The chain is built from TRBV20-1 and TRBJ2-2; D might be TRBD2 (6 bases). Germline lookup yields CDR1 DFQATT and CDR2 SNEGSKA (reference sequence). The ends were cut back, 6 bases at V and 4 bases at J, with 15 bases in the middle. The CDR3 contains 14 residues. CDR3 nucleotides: TGCAGTGCCCCAGGCGGGAAAGGCACCGGGGAGCTGTTTTTT. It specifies CSAPGGKGTGELFF.

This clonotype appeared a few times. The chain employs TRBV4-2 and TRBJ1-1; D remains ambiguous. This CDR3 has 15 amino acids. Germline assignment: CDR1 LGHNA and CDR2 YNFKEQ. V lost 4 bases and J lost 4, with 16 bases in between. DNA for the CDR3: TGTGCCAGCAGCCCCTTAGAGGGTAGATCCACTGAAGCTTTCTTT. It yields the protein CASSPLEGRSTEAFF.

The CDR3 is CASSRPPASNQPQHF. CDR3 DNA: TGTGCCAGCAGCCGCCCGCCAGCTAGCAATCAGCCCCAGCATTTT. The chain links TRBV6-2 or TRBV6-3 to TRBJ1-5; D is uncertain. Germline CDR1 MNHEY, CDR2 SVGEGT. V was clipped by 6 bases and J by 0 bases, with 12 bases between them. CDR3 length: 15 amino acids.

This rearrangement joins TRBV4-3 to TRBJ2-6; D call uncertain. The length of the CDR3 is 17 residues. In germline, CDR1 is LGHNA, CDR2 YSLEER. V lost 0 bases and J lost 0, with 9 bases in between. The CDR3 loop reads CASSQDTANSGANVLTF. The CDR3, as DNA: TGCGCCAGCAGCCAAGATACTGCGAACTCTGGGGCCAACGTCCTGACTTTC.

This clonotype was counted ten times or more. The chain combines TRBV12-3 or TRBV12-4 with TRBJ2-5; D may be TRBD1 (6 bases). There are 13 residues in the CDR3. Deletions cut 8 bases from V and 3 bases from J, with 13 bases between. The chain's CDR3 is CASCPPGEETQYF. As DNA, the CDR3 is TGTGCCAGCTGCCCCCCAGGGGAAGAGACCCAGTACTTC.

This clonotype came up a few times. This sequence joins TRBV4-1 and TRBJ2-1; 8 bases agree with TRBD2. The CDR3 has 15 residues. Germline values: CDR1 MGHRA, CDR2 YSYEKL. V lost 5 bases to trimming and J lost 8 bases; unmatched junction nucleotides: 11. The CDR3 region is CASSYAGLEGHEQFF. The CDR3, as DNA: TGCGCCAGCAGCTACGCGGGACTAGAAGGCCATGAGCAGTTCTTC.

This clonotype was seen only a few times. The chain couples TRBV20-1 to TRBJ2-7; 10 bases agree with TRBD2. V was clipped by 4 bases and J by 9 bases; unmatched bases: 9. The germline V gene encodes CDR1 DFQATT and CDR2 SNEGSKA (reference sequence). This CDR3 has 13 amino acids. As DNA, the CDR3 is TGCAGTGCTAAACTAGCGGGACCCCTGGGGCAGTACTTC. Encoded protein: CSAKLAGPLGQYF.

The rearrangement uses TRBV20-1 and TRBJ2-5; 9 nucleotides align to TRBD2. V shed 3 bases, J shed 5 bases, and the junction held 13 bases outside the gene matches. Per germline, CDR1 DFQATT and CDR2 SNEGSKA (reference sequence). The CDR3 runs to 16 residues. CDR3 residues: CSARTDDSGSAETQYF. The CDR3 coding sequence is TGCAGTGCTAGGACCGATGATAGCGGGAGCGCGGAGACCCAGTACTTC.

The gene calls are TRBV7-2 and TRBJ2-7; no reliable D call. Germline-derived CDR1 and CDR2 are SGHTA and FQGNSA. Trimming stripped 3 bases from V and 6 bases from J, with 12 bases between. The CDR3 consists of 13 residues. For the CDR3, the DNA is TGTGCCAGCAGCTTGGCCCTCCAACGCGAGCAGTACTTC. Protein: CASSLALQREQYF.

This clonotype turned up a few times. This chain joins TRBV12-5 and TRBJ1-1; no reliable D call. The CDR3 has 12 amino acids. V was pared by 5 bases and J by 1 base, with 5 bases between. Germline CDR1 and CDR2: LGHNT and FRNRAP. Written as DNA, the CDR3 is TGTGCTAGTGGTCATCAGAACACTGAAGCTTTCTTT. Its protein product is CASGHQNTEAFF. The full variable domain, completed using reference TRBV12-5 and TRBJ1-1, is DARVTQTPRHKVTEMGQEVTMRCQPILGHNTVFWYRQTMMQGLELLAYFRNRAPLDDSGMPKDRFSAEMPDATLATLKIQPSEPRDSAVYFCASGHQNTEAFFGQGTRLTVV.

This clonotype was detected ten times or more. The chain's CDR3 is CASSYHPPGMGEQFF. The DNA for the CDR3 is TGTGCCAGCAGCTACCACCCCCCGGGCATGGGTGAGCAGTTCTTC. V usage is TRBV7-3 and J usage is TRBJ2-1; D ambiguous. The CDR3 runs 15 residues. CDR1 and CDR2 (germline): SGHTA, FQGTGA. V was shortened by 4 bases and J by 9 bases, with 19 bases between the two germline ends.

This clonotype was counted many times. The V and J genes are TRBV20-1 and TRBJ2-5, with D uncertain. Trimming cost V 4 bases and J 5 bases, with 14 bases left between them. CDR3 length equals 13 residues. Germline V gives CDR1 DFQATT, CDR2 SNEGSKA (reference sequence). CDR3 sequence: CSAKRAQRETQYF. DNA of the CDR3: TGCAGTGCTAAGAGAGCGCAGAGGGAGACCCAGTACTTC.

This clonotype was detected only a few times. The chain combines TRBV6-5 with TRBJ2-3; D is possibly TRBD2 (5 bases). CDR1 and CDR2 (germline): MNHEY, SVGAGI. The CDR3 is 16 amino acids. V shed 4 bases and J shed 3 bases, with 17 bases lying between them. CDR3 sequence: CASSSRLLARTDTQYF. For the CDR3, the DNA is TGTGCCAGCAGTTCCCGACTCTTAGCGCGGACAGATACGCAGTATTTT.

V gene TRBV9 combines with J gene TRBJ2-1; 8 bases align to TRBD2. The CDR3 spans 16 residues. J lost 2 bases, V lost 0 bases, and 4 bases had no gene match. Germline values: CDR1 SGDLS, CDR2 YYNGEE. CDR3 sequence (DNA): TGTGCCAGCAGCGTAGAGAGCGGGAGTGCCTACAATGAGCAGTTCTTC. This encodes CASSVESGSAYNEQFF.

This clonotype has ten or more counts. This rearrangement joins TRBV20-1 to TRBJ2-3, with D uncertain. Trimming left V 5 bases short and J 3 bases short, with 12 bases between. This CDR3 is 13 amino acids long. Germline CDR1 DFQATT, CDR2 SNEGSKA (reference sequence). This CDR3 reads CSAPPKVTDTQYF. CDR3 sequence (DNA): TGCAGTGCTCCCCCTAAGGTTACAGATACGCAGTATTTT.

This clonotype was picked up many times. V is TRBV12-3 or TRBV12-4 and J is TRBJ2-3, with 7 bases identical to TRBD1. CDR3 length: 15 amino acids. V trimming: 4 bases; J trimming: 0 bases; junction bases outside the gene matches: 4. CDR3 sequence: CASSSGQLSTDTQYF. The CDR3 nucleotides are TGTGCCAGCAGTTCGGGACAGCTTAGCACAGATACGCAGTATTTT.